The 32 T cell receptor beta chains in this list originate from one sample, sequenced in a study of vaccination and CD4 T cells after COVID-19. Antigens of these TCRs are unknown. Sequenced with the Oncomine TCR Beta short-read assay was DNA taken from cultured CD4+ T cells. TCRdb analysed the PCR reads with MiXCR anew, one entry per CDR3 protein. This sample has over 15,000 distinct CDR3 sequences; approximately 49% occur once, and the top ten carry about 4%. Treatment here: approximately 11-day PBMC culture with coronavirus spike peptide pools or control peptides (ViraFEST assay). The sequencing input was CD4+ T cells from blood, cultured in vitro. The receptors derive from a human donor who had recovered from COVID-19.

The chain recombines TRBV7-9 with TRBJ2-2; no definite D call. V was trimmed by 1 base and J by 7 bases, leaving 13 bases between them. The CDR3 spans 15 residues. The germline CDR1 and CDR2 sequences are SEHNR and FQNEAQ (reference sequence). CDR3 loop: CASSLEGPQNGELFF. In nucleotides, the CDR3 is TGTGCCAGCAGCTTAGAAGGACCCCAGAACGGGGAGCTGTTTTTT.

V gene TRBV28 combines with J gene TRBJ1-2, with 9 positions matching TRBD1. The CDR3 totals 14 residues. V gave up 10 bases and J gave up 2 bases; unmatched junction bases: 8. Germline loops: CDR1 MDHEN, CDR2 SYDVKM. The CDR3 DNA reads TGTGCCACCCCGAGGGGGACAGGGAACTATGGCTACACCTTC. This gives the protein CATPRGTGNYGYTF.

The chain joins TRBV2 to TRBJ2-3; D is possibly TRBD1 or TRBD2 (5 bases each). This CDR3 region has 15 residues. CDR1 SNHLY and CDR2 FYNNEI come from the germline V gene. With 11 bases removed from V and 4 bases from J, the gap between germline ends came to 22 bases. CDR3 loop: CASEGLRTGSDTQYF. Here the CDR3 DNA reads TGTGCCTCAGAGGGGCTCCGGACCGGGTCAGATACGCAGTATTTT.

This chain connects TRBV6-5 to TRBJ2-3; 9 bases are a match to TRBD1. Germline trimming cut 6 bases from V and 6 bases from J; bases unmatched to any gene: 10. The CDR3 has 15 residues. Germline V gene sequence: CDR1 MNHEY, CDR2 SVGAGI. The CDR3 coding sequence is TGTGCCAGCAGCTACGGACAGGGGCCATGGGATACGCAGTATTTT. As protein: CASSYGQGPWDTQYF.

This clonotype was picked up a small number of times. This chain links TRBV7-8 with TRBJ2-7; 7 nucleotides align to TRBD1. V was clipped by 5 bases and J by 2 bases; unmatched bases: 9. The CDR3 totals 15 residues. Germline CDR1 is SGHVS and CDR2 is FQNEAQ. The CDR3 DNA reads TGTGCCAGCAGCAGGGGGCAGGGATTTCCCTACGAGCAGTACTTC. This codes for CASSRGQGFPYEQYF.

This clonotype turned up a few times. The chain links TRBV7-8 to TRBJ2-5, with D possibly matching TRBD2 (6 bases). The CDR3 sequence is 16 residues long. CDR1 and CDR2 from the germline V gene are SGHVS and FQNEAQ. Trimming took 0 bases from V and 4 from J, leaving 15 bases between them. Here the CDR3 DNA reads TGTGCCAGCAGCTTAGCCCGGCTAGCGCTCCGAGAGACCCAGTACTTC. This gives the protein CASSLARLALRETQYF.

This clonotype occurred once. The chain couples TRBV28 to TRBJ1-4, with D unresolved. CDR3 size: 14 residues. The germline CDR1 and CDR2 sequences are MDHEN and SYDVKM. The V and J ends lost 8 bases and 0 bases respectively, with 10 bases between them. Here the CDR3 DNA reads TGTGCCAGCGCCCTCTGGACAACTAATGAAAAACTGTTTTTT. It yields the protein CASALWTTNEKLFF. Drawing the rest from reference TRBV28 and TRBJ1-4, the complete variable domain is DVKVTQSSRYLVKRTGEKVFLECVQDMDHENMFWYRQDPGLGLRLIYFSYDVKMKEKGDIPEGYSVSREKKERFSLILESASTNQTSMYLCASALWTTNEKLFFGSGTQLSVL.

This clonotype was observed a handful of times. This chain connects TRBV20-1 to TRBJ2-3; either TRBD1 or TRBD2 may fit D (5 bases each). Trimming removed 8 bases from V and 6 bases from J, with 18 bases in between. The CDR3 runs 13 residues. In germline, CDR1 is DFQATT, CDR2 SNEGSKA (reference sequence). Written as DNA, the CDR3 is TGCAGTTCACTAGAAAGGGGTCACGATACGCAGTATTTT. This sequence encodes CSSLERGHDTQYF.

J is TRBJ1-1 and V is TRBV6-5, with unresolved D. CDR1 and CDR2 (germline): MNHEY, SVGAGI. The CDR3 length is 15 residues. The ends were cut back, 1 base at V and 4 bases at J, with 13 bases in the middle. The CDR3 DNA is TGTGCCAGCAGTTACTTGGGCCGGGTAAGCACTGAAGCTTTCTTT. Encoded protein: CASSYLGRVSTEAFF.

This chain uses TRBV20-1 with TRBJ2-1, with TRBD2 matching 7 bases. V shed 0 bases, J shed 9 bases, and the junction held 14 bases outside the gene matches. In germline, CDR1 is DFQATT, CDR2 SNEGSKA (reference sequence). The CDR3 is made up of 16 amino acids. The CDR3 sequence is CSARDLNSGLRGEQFF. In DNA, the CDR3 is TGCAGTGCTAGAGATCTAAATAGCGGGCTTAGGGGTGAGCAGTTCTTC.

This clonotype has more than one count but fewer than ten. The rearrangement uses TRBV20-1 and TRBJ1-5; a possible D gene is TRBD1 (5 bases). This CDR3 has 15 amino acids. V was shortened by 0 bases and J by 4 bases, with 13 bases between the two germline ends. Germline V gives CDR1 DFQATT, CDR2 SNEGSKA (reference sequence). The CDR3 DNA is TGCAGTGCTAGAGATGTAGGGGTGACTAATCAGCCCCAGCATTTT. Protein sequence: CSARDVGVTNQPQHF.

The rearrangement links TRBV28 to TRBJ2-7, with D maybe TRBD2 (6 bases). Trimming removed 2 bases from V and 6 bases from J, with 11 bases in between. This CDR3 is built from 13 residues. CDR1 is MDHEN, CDR2 SYDVKM, per germline. The CDR3 nucleotides are TGTGCCAGCAGTTTAGGTAGGCGGGGCGAGCAGTACTTC. It translates to CASSLGRRGEQYF.

This clonotype has just a few counts. This rearrangement joins TRBV23-1 to TRBJ2-7, with TRBD1 matching over 7 bases. TRBV23-1 is recorded as an ORF, its role being uncertain. V lost 4 bases and J lost 5; bases outside the gene matches: 8. The CDR3 has 14 residues. This chain's CDR3 is CASSLPGQLNEQYF. The CDR3 DNA follows: TGCGCCAGCAGTCTACCGGGACAGCTCAACGAGCAGTACTTC.

The chain recombines TRBV7-9 with TRBJ1-1; TRBD1 might be the D (6 bases). The CDR3 totals 18 residues. The V gene lost 1 base and the J gene lost 4 bases, with 22 bases spanning the gap. The germline V gene has CDR1 SEHNR and CDR2 FQNEAQ (reference sequence). The DNA for the CDR3 is TGTGCCAGCAGCTTAGGCAGGGGCCTTATACTGCGGGGCACTGAAGCTTTCTTT. Translation: CASSLGRGLILRGTEAFF.

A few counts support this clonotype. The rearrangement links TRBV2 to TRBJ2-3; 7 nucleotides align to TRBD2. This CDR3 region has 14 residues. Germline assignment: CDR1 SNHLY and CDR2 FYNNEI. V was pared by 7 bases and J by 1 base, with 5 bases of the junction left unmatched. The CDR3 loop reads CASTTSWGTDTQYF. DNA of the CDR3: TGTGCCAGCACGACTAGCTGGGGCACAGATACGCAGTATTTT.

The chain couples TRBV7-3 to TRBJ1-1, with 7 bases aligning to TRBD1. Germline CDR1 SGHTA, CDR2 FQGTGA. The CDR3 sequence is 13 residues long. V lost 3 bases, J lost 5 bases, and 3 bases stayed unmatched. This chain's CDR3 is CASSFTGETEAFF. CDR3 nucleotide sequence: TGTGCCAGCAGCTTTACAGGGGAGACTGAAGCTTTCTTT.

This chain links TRBV11-3 with TRBJ1-1; D not certain. Trimming stripped 5 bases from V and 0 bases from J, with 13 bases between. This CDR3 contains 15 residues. Germline CDR1 is SGHNT and CDR2 is YENEEA. CDR3 DNA: TGTGCCAGCAGCCCGAGGTTAGGGATGAACACTGAAGCTTTCTTT. It yields the protein CASSPRLGMNTEAFF.

This chain joins TRBV7-6 and TRBJ2-3; tentative D call: TRBD2 (7 bases). CDR3 length equals 16 residues. CDR1 is SGHVS, CDR2 FNYEAQ, per germline. V lost 4 bases and J 8 bases, leaving 22 bases between the germline ends. For the CDR3, the DNA is TGTGCCAGCAGCTCCCGCCCCCCCCCAAGGGGGGGTACGCAGTATTTT. Protein sequence: CASSSRPPPRGGTQYF.

This clonotype was found a few times. The rearrangement uses TRBV6-1 and TRBJ2-3, with 10 bases fitting TRBD2. Germline V gene lookup returns CDR1 MNHNS and CDR2 SASEGT. The CDR3 totals 15 residues. The ends lost 6 bases at V and 6 bases at J; junction bases unmatched: 9. CDR3: CASRRLAGGGDTQYF. The CDR3 DNA reads as TGTGCCAGCAGACGTTTAGCGGGAGGTGGGGATACGCAGTATTTT.

The chain recombines TRBV4-1 with TRBJ1-5; tentative D call: TRBD1 (6 bases). Germline lookup yields CDR1 MGHRA and CDR2 YSYEKL. The CDR3 has 16 amino acids. Trimming stripped 0 bases from V and 3 bases from J, with 12 bases between. CDR3 bases: TGCGCCAGCAGCCAAGATCATCAGGGGTTCAATCAGCCCCAGCATTTT. Its protein product is CASSQDHQGFNQPQHF.

The rearrangement uses TRBV7-2 and TRBJ2-1, with D hard to call. Between the trimmed V and J ends, which lost 3 bases and 3 bases, there was a span of 18 bases. CDR1 is SGHTA, CDR2 FQGNSA, per germline. The CDR3 extends over 17 amino acids. The CDR3: CASSLPLARPVYNEQFF. CDR3 sequence (DNA): TGTGCCAGCAGCTTGCCCTTGGCGCGGCCGGTCTACAATGAGCAGTTCTTC.

J is TRBJ2-2 and V is TRBV19, with TRBD2 as a possible D gene (6 bases). In germline, CDR1 is LNHDA, CDR2 SQIVND (reference sequence). The CDR3 loop spans 14 amino acids. V lost 3 bases, J lost 4 bases, and 9 bases lay in between. CDR3 nucleotide sequence: TGTGCCAGTAGTATGGGGACTTTCACCGGGGAGCTGTTTTTT. The encoded protein is CASSMGTFTGELFF.

V usage is TRBV4-1 and J usage is TRBJ2-7; 11 nucleotides line up with TRBD1. The V and J ends lost 4 bases and 2 bases, in that order; junction bases with no gene match: 4. This CDR3 spans 15 amino acids. Germline CDR1 is MGHRA and CDR2 is YSYEKL. In DNA form, the CDR3 reads TGCGCCAGCAGCCCCAGGACAGGGGGCACCTACGAGCAGTACTTC. As protein: CASSPRTGGTYEQYF.

This clonotype was counted only a few times. This chain connects TRBV20-1 to TRBJ1-5; D is unresolved. Germline loops: CDR1 DFQATT, CDR2 SNEGSKA (reference sequence). The CDR3 extends over 13 amino acids. The V end was cut by 5 bases, the J end by 4 bases, with 12 bases between. This CDR3 reads CSAQEGGNQPQHF. Here the CDR3 DNA reads TGCAGTGCTCAAGAGGGCGGGAATCAGCCCCAGCATTTT.

The J gene is TRBJ1-6, the V gene TRBV6-1; weak D call: TRBD1 (5 bases). Trimming cost V 9 bases and J 7 bases, with 13 bases left between them. Germline V CDR1 and CDR2: MNHNS, SASEGT. The CDR3 is 13 residues long. The DNA of the CDR3 is TGTGCCAGTAGGGCCAGGGAGAATTCACCCCTCCACTTT. Residues: CASRARENSPLHF.

The V call is TRBV5-1, the J call TRBJ2-1; perhaps TRBD2 as D (5 bases). From germline, CDR1 is SGHRS and CDR2 YFSETQ. This CDR3 is 14 amino acids long. Trimming took 4 bases from V and 1 from J, leaving 9 bases between them. The CDR3 loop is CASSPPGSYNEQFF. In DNA, the CDR3 is TGCGCCAGCAGCCCGCCGGGGTCCTACAATGAGCAGTTCTTC.

The chain recombines TRBV11-3 with TRBJ1-6; no firm D call. Per the germline V gene, CDR1 is SGHNT and CDR2 is YENEEA. CDR3 length equals 14 residues. Trimming shortened V by 1 base and J by 7 bases, and 8 bases separated the two germline ends. CDR3 DNA: TGTGCCAGCAGCTTAGTGAGAGACAATTCACCCCTCCACTTT. Translating gives CASSLVRDNSPLHF.

This clonotype showed up just a few times. This chain uses TRBV12-5 with TRBJ1-2; D is perhaps TRBD1 (5 bases). Per the germline V gene, CDR1 is LGHNT and CDR2 is FRNRAP. The V and J ends lost 3 bases and 2 bases respectively, with 7 bases between them. The CDR3 has 13 amino acids. CDR3 protein: CASGFWGNYGYTF. CDR3 nucleotide sequence: TGTGCTAGTGGTTTCTGGGGGAACTATGGCTACACCTTC.

Remarks on this clonotype: Sequence at one end of the junction differs from germline and may be a read error. The CDR3 nucleotides read TGTGCCAGCAGTAACCCGGGACAGGGGACCTACGAGCAGTGCTTC. It specifies CASSNPGQGTYEQCF. The rearrangement joins TRBV6-1 to TRBJ2-7; 10 nucleotides match TRBD1. CDR1 is MNHNS, CDR2 SASEGT, per germline. CDR3 size: 15 residues.

The chain joins TRBV19 to TRBJ1-1, with D perhaps TRBD1 (5 bases). Germline CDR1 is LNHDA and CDR2 is SQIVND (reference sequence). This CDR3 comprises 14 residues. Trimming pared 6 bases from V and 3 bases from J, leaving 14 bases between. The CDR3 bases are TGTGCCAGTAGATGGGGGGGGGAGGACACTGAAGCTTTCTTT. This translates into CASRWGGEDTEAFF.

The chain recombines TRBV4-2 with TRBJ2-3; maybe TRBD1 (6 bases). The germline V and J ends were trimmed by 3 bases and 6 bases, with 25 bases remaining between them. The CDR3 spans 18 residues. Germline V gives CDR1 LGHNA, CDR2 YNFKEQ. The CDR3 nucleotides are TGTGCCAGCAGCCAGAGGGGGTTTGCGGCAGACGTCCAGGATACGCAGTATTTT. Residues: CASSQRGFAADVQDTQYF.

This chain uses TRBV5-5 with TRBJ1-2; a weak D match, TRBD1 (6 bases). From germline, CDR1 is SGHKS and CDR2 YYEKEE (reference sequence). The CDR3 spans 15 residues. V lost 4 bases and J lost 7, with 20 bases in between. Here the CDR3 reads CASSPTQSGGSGYTF. The CDR3, as DNA: TGTGCCAGCAGCCCAACCCAATCGGGGGGCAGTGGCTACACCTTC. The variable domain in full, with the rest retrieved from reference TRBV5-5 and TRBJ1-2, is DAGVTQSPTHLIKTRGQQVTLRCSPISGHKSVSWYQQVLGQGPQFIFQYYEKEERGRGNFPDRFSARQFPNYSSELNVNALLLGDSALYLCASSPTQSGGSGYTFGSGTRLTVV.